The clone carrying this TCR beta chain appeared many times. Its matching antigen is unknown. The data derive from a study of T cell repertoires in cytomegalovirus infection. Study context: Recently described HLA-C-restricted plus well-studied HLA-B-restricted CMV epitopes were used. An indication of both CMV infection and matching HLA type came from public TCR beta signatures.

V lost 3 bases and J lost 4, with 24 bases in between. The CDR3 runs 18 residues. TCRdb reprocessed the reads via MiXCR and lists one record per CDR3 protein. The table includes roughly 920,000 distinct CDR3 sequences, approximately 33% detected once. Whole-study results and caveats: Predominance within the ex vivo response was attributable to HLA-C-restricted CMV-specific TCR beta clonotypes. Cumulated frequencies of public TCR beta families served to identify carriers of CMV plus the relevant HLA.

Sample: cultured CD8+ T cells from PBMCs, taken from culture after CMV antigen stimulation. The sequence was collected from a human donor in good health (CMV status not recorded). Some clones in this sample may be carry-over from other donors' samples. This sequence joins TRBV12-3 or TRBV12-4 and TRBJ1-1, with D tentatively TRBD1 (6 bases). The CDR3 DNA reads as TGTGCCAGCAGTTTCCCAATTGGGGGGGGCGCAACGGTCACTGAAGCTTTCTTT. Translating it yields CASSFPIGGGATVTEAFF.